This TCR beta chain was sequenced during a study of CD8+ T cells in alopecia areata. Study in general: The investigators scored severity in treated patients by the percentage of affected scalp area.

The treatment was: oral pan-JAK inhibitor, 5-10 mg twice daily. The authors sorted CD4+ and CD8+ T cells from PBMCs. Extraction of RNA preceded its reverse transcription into cDNA, which served as the sequencing template. Sequenced by immunoSEQ multiplex PCR; TCRdb stores in-frame clones only, minus some. The table includes 150,000 to 200,000 clones, 50% to 65% detected once. The germline V gene has CDR1 SNHLY and CDR2 FYNNEI. The length of the CDR3 is 14 residues. V lost 3 bases, J lost 3 bases, and 0 bases stayed unmatched. The sequence came from a human donor with alopecia areata. The chain carries TRBV2 and TRBJ2-3, with 10 nucleotides matching TRBD1. This sample comprised CD4+ T cells sorted from blood, obtained at week 24, from a patient treated with tofacitinib. CDR3 residues: CASSEGQGTDTQYF. The CDR3 DNA reads as TGTGCCAGCAGTGAGGGACAGGGGACAGATACGCAGTATTTT.